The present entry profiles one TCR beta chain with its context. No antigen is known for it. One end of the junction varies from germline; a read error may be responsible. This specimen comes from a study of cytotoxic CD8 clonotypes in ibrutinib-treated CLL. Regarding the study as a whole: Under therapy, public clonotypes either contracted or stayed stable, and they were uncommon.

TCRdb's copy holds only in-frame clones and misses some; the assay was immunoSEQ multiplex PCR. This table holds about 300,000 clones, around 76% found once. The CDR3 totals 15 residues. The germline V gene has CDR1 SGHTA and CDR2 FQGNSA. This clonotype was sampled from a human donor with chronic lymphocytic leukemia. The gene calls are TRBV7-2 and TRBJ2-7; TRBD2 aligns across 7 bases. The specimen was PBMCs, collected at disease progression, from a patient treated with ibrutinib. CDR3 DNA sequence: TGTGCCAGCAGCATAGCGGGCAAGATCTCCTACGAGCAGTACTTC. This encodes CASSIAGKISYEQYF.